This T cell receptor (beta chain) derives from a study of T cells in Graves' hyperthyroidism and ophthalmopathy (dated by TCRdb to the late 2010s). Describing the broader study: Peripheral blood was sampled at the time of initial diagnosis, prior to any treatment. An independent validation cohort of under 20 hyperthyroidism patients and 17 patients who later progressed to ophthalmopathy tested prospective prediction of ophthalmopathy. The paper describes TCR Vbeta CDR3 sequencing of 135 peripheral blood samples, made up of 40 to 45 ophthalmopathy patients, 70 to 75 hyperthyroidism patients and 17 progressor patients. TCR V-J signatures able to tell the groups apart were searched for in a discovery cohort of 100 or so patients, of whom more than 40 had Graves' ophthalmopathy and 55 to 65 had stable Graves' hyperthyroidism. The study also compared thyroid tissue and blood T-cell repertoires from more than five Graves' hyperthyroidism patients. Following sampling, methimazole starting at 30 mg daily was given to hyperthyroidism patients, and high-dose intravenous methylprednisolone was given to ophthalmopathy patients. The 100 discovery patients were randomly split 7:3 into training and test sets. Beyond this particular receptor, the publication reports: Sample size was not statistically predetermined, and investigators were not blinded to group allocation. In cross-validation, a model built on a 13 V-J signature told ophthalmopathy apart from stable hyperthyroidism with under 90% sensitivity and roughly 81% specificity, and in testing the same model reached 80%/75%. Blood samples also contained most of the expanded thyroid clonotypes (frequency above 0.001), which suggests that blood repertoires may reflect thyroid immune responses. During validation, the model predicted progression to ophthalmopathy a median of approximately 6 months ahead of onset, with roughly 65% sensitivity and about 75% specificity.

This clonotype has at least ten counts. Its antigen is not yet known. No much larger clonotype is one base removed from it; base qualities were not supplied. From the cysteine through the phenylalanine, the CDR3 covers 16 amino acids. Only the CDR3 part of the read is kept: 48 bases, read in frame from the first base. Trimming takes 2 bases from V and 1 base from J, and the germline ends sit 13 bases apart. As encoded in the germline V gene (reference sequence), CDR1 is MNHEY while CDR2 is SMNVEV. Stable Graves' hyperthyroidism was defined as no progression to ophthalmopathy during 18 months of follow-up. Hyperthyroidism patients were newly diagnosed, with disease duration under 2 months, and aged 18 to 65 years. Any patient with an uncontrolled infection, another autoimmune disease, pregnancy or lactation was excluded. Diagnoses were established on the basis of clinical symptoms, serum thyroxine and TRAb, thyroid ultrasound, and orbital computed tomography. Ficoll-Paque density gradient centrifugation was used to isolate PBMCs from around 9.1 ml of fresh peripheral blood. Total RNA was extracted using Trizol reagent, and RNA quality was assessed on an Agilent 2100 Bioanalyzer.

Amplification of TCR beta CDR3 regions was carried out from RNA transcripts. The first round of RT-PCR for the TCR CDR3 was performed with the HTBI primer set and the Qiagen OneStep RT-PCR kit. Libraries were constructed in a second round of multiplex PCR, after which size selection and purification were carried out. Sequencing of the libraries was done on an Illumina HiSeq2000 using paired-end 100 bp reads. In the original analysis: SOAPnuke was used to process the raw data, throwing out any read that contained adapters or uncalled bases, had a mean Phred below 15, or lacked an exact constant-primer or identifier match. High-quality paired reads were merged using COPE v1.2.5, and each unique nucleotide sequence was defined as a clonotype. MiTCR v1.1 was used to align the clonotypes against IMGT TRBV, TRBD and TRBJ reference segments. The analysis was restricted to V-J combinations with a frequency above 0.0001, which together covered 99.2% of the repertoires. A TCS score was defined as the ratio between F50 (clonal expansion) and ExV (chaos), using BLOSUM62-based TCRdist between CDR3 peptides within each V-J. Welch's t-statistics and random forest reduced several hundred V-J features to fewer than 15, which were used in a naive Bayes classifier (R e1071). TCRdb ran its own pipeline on the public reads, namely fastp trimming at Q25 and MiXCR clone calling, and kept in-frame beta chains. Rows merge per CDR3 protein into single entries with the most common DNA and genes. The V and J calls here are based on TCRdb, not the publication. The sample table contains approximately 300,000 distinct CDR3 sequences; only one count was recorded for 16% of them. The top ten clones comprise 33% of the sample.

The chain links TRBV27 with TRBJ2-3, and possibly TRBD1, on 5 matching bases. The sequence derives from a man aged 25-45 years with Graves' hyperthyroidism. Sequences were obtained from blood. The sequenced DNA is TGTGCCAGCAGTTTAGGGTTTGGCAGGGGCACAGATACGCAGTATTTT. This gives the protein CASSLGFGRGTDTQYF.